The subject of this entry is one TCR beta chain. Its antigen is as yet unknown. The sample is drawn from a study of CD8+CD57+ T cells in acquired aplastic anemia. Study results and limitations: For CD8+ Simpson's diversity, patients and controls showed no significant difference.

This CDR3 comprises 13 residues. Germline V gene sequence: CDR1 DFQATT, CDR2 SNEGSKA (reference sequence). The V end was cut by 6 bases, the J end by 1 base, with 12 bases between. Only patients with CD8+CD57+ cell expansion on flow cytometry were chosen for sequencing. It was genomic DNA that served as the template for profiling TCR beta VDJ and CDR3. TCRdb redid the calling of the reads with MiXCR, one entry per CDR3 protein. Of about 150,000 distinct CDR3 sequences in the sample, about 48% were seen once. Source material: sorted CD4+, CD8+, or CD8+CD57+ T cells (not recorded which) from PBMCs. The receptor comes from a human donor with aplastic anemia. The V gene is TRBV20-1, the J gene TRBJ2-5; TRBD1 might be the D (5 bases). CDR3 nucleotide sequence: TGCAGTGCCCCCAGGGCCGGCCAAGAGACCCAGTACTTC. This gives the protein CSAPRAGQETQYF.